These 2 T cell receptor beta chains came from one sample sequenced in a study of cytotoxic CD8 clonotypes in ibrutinib-treated CLL. TCRdb keeps only in-frame clones here, not all; method: immunoSEQ multiplex PCR. The sample records more than 50,000 clones, approximately 57% being singletons. Here the sequenced sample was PBMCs, taken after 12 months of ibrutinib treatment. These receptors all come from a human donor with chronic lymphocytic leukemia.

The rearrangement links TRBV25-1 to TRBJ2-1; D is possibly TRBD1 (5 bases). Germline loops: CDR1 MGHDK, CDR2 SYGVNS. With 1 base removed from V and 8 bases from J, the gap between germline ends came to 9 bases. This CDR3 is 13 amino acids long. DNA of the CDR3: TGTGCCAGCAGTGAATTGGGGCCCGATGAGCAGTTCTTC. Translation: CASSELGPDEQFF.

The chain is built from TRBV15 and TRBJ2-3; TRBD2 aligns across 8 bases. Trimming cost V 0 bases and J 4 bases; bases outside gene matches: 3. CDR3 length: 15 residues. Germline assignment: CDR1 LNHNV and CDR2 YYDKDF (reference sequence). CDR3 sequence (DNA): TGTGCCACCAGCAGAGAAGGACTAGCTTCAGATACGCAGTATTTT. This translates into CATSREGLASDTQYF.